This TCR beta chain appears in the sequencing data of a study of blood T cell repertoires in COVID-19. Whole-study context: COVID-19 samples from acute and convalescent phases originated in the United States, Italy and Spain. Sample material is recorded as cDNA or gDNA derived from T cells, B-cell-depleted T cells, or PBMCs.

This clone has a single count. Self-reported history from a screening survey and questionnaire set each donor's cohort. In the source study's methods: The assay estimated nucleated cells by amplifying reference gene primers. TCRdb keeps only in-frame clones here, not all; method: immunoSEQ multiplex PCR. V and J calls and clone size come straight from that table; D and trimming were deduced from the DNA. The sample shows approximately 230,000 clones, approximately 84% of them seen only once. The CDR3 covers 14 residues. CDR1 and CDR2 from the germline V gene are SGHAT and FQNNGV. V lost 5 bases and J lost 5; bases outside the gene matches: 6.

Sequenced material: PBMCs or T cells enriched from blood (not recorded which). The receptor was isolated from a man aged 40-55 years who had recovered from COVID-19. The chain has TRBV11-2 and TRBJ1-5; 7 bases are a match to TRBD1. The CDR3 DNA follows: TGTGCCAGCAGCACCGGACAGGATCATCAGCCCCAGCATTTT. It specifies CASSTGQDHQPQHF.